This record looks at one TCR beta chain sequence and its context. Generated by immunoSEQ multiplex PCR, the TCRdb table keeps only in-frame clones and is missing some. Counted here are about 2 million clones, roughly 94% occurring once; the ten biggest clones make up about 1.1%. This entry comes from a study of shared clonotypes between healthy human individuals. CD8 cells classed as naive were CD45RO-negative and positively selected for CCR7, excluding terminally differentiated effector memory CD45RA+ cells. All the donors were Caucasian adults who lived in Nashville, Tennessee. Sequenced sample: naive CD8+ T cells sorted from blood. The receptor's source is a man in his late teens or twenties in good health.

CDR3 in DNA: TGCGCCAGCAGCATGGGACAGGGGGGTTCCTACGAGCAGTACTTC. This translates into CASSMGQGGSYEQYF. The rearrangement uses TRBV5-1 and TRBJ2-7, with 11 bases matching TRBD1. Losses at the gene ends were 4 bases for V and 1 base for J; bases not matched to a gene: 4. This CDR3 has 15 residues. CDR1 is SGHRS, CDR2 YFSETQ, per germline.